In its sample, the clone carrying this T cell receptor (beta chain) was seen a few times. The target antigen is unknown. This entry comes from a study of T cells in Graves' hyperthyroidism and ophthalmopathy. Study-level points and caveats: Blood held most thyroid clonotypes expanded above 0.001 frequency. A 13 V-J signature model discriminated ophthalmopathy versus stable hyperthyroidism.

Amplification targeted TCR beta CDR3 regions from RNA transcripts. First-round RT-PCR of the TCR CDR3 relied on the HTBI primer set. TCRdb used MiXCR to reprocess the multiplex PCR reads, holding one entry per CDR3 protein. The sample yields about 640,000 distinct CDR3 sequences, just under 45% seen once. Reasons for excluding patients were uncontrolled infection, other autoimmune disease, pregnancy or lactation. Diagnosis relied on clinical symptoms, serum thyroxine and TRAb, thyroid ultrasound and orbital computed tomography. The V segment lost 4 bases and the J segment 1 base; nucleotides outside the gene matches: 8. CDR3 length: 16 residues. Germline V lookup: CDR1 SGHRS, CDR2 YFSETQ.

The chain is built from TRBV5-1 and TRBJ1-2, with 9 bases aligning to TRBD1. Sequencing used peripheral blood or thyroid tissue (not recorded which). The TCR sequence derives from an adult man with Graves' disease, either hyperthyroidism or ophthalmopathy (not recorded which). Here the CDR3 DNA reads TGCGCCAGCAGCACGGGCGGGACAGGGAGTAACTATGGCTACACCTTC. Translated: CASSTGGTGSNYGYTF.